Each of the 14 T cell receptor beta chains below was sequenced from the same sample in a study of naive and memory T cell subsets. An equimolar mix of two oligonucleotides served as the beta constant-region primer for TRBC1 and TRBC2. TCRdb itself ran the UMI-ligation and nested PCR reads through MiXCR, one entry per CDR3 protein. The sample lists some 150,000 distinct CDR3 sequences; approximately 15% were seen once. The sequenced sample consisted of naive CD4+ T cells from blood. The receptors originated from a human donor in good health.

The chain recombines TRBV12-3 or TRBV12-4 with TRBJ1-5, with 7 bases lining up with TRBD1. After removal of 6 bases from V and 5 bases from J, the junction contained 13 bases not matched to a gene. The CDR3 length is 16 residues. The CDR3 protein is CASSPGQKPDYQPQHF. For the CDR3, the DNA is TGTGCCAGCAGCCCGGGACAGAAACCGGATTATCAGCCCCAGCATTTT.

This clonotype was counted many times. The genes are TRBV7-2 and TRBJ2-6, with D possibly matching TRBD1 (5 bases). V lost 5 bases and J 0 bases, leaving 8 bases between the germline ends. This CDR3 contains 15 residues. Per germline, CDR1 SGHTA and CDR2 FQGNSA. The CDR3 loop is CASSQTASGANVLTF. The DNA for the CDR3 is TGTGCCAGCAGCCAGACAGCCTCTGGGGCCAACGTCCTGACTTTC.

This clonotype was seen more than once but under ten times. The CDR3 loop is CSARVASGAWYNEQFF. CDR3 sequence (DNA): TGCAGTGCTAGAGTGGCTAGCGGGGCGTGGTACAATGAGCAGTTCTTC. The J gene is TRBJ2-1, the V gene TRBV20-1; TRBD2 matches at 9 bases. Germline CDR1 and CDR2: DFQATT and SNEGSKA (reference sequence). V trimming: 1 base; J trimming: 4 bases; junction bases outside the gene matches: 8. CDR3 length: 16 amino acids.

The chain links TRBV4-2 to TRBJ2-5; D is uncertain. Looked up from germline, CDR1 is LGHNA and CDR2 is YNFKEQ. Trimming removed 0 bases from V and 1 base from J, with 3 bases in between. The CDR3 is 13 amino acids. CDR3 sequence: CASSQDTQETQYF. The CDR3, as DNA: TGTGCCAGCAGCCAAGACACCCAAGAGACCCAGTACTTC.

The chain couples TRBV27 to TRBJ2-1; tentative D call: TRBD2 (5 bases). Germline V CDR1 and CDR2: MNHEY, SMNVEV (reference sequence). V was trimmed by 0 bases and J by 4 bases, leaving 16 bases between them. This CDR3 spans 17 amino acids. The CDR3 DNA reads TGTGCCAGCAGTTTATCCTTCTCGGGAATAAAATACAATGAGCAGTTCTTC. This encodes CASSLSFSGIKYNEQFF.

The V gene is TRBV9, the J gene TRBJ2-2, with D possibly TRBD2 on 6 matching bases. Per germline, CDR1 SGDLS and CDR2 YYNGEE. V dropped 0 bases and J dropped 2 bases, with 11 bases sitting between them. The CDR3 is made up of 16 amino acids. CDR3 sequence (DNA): TGTGCCAGCAGCGTAGATGAGGGAGGCAACACCGGGGAGCTGTTTTTT. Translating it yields CASSVDEGGNTGELFF.

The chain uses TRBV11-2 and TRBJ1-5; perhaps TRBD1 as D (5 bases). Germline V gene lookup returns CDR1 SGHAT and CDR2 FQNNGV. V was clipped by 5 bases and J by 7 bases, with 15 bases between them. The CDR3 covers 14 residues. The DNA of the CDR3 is TGTGCCAGCAGCCCAGACAGTTTAACACAGCCCCAGCATTTT. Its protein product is CASSPDSLTQPQHF.

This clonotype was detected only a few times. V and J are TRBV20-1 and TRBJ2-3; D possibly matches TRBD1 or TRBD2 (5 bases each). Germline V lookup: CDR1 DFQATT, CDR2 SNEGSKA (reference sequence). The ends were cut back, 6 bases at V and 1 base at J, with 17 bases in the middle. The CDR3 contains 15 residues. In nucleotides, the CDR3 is TGCAGTGCAAGATTGAGGGGAACTCGCACAGATACGCAGTATTTT. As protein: CSARLRGTRTDTQYF.

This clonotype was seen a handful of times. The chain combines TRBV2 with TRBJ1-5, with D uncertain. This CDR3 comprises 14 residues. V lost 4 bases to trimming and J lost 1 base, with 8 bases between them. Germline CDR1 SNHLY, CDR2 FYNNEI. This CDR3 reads CASSGYGSNQPQHF. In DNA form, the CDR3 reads TGTGCCAGCAGTGGGTACGGAAGCAATCAGCCCCAGCATTTT.

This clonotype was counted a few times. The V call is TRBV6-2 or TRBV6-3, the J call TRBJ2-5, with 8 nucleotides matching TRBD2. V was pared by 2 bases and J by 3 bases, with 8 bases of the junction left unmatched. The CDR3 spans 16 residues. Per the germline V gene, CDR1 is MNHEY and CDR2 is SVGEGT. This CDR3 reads CASSYGTGLAEETQYF. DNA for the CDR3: TGTGCCAGCAGTTACGGTACTGGACTAGCAGAAGAGACCCAGTACTTC.

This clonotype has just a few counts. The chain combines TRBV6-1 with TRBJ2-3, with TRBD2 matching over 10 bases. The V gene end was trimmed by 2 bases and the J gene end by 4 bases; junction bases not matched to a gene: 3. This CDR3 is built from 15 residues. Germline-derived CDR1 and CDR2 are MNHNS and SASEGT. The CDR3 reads CASSELAGVSDTQYF. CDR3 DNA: TGTGCCAGCAGTGAACTAGCGGGAGTGTCAGATACGCAGTATTTT.

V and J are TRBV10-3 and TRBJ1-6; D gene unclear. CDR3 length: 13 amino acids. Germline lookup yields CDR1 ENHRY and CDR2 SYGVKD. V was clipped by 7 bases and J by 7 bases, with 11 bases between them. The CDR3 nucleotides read TGTGCCATCAAGAGGGAACAGAATTCACCCCTCCACTTT. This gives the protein CAIKREQNSPLHF.

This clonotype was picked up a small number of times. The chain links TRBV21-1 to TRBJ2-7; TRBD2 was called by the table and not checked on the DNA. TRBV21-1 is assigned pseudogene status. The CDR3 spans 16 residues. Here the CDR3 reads CASSIWYSSGYYEQYF. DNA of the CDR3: TGTGCCAGCAGCATCTGGTACTCTAGCGGGTACTACGAGCAGTACTTC.

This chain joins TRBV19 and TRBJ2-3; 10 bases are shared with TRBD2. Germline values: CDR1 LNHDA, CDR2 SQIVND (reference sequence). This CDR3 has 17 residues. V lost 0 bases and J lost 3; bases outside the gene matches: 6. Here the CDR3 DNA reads TGTGCCAGTAGTATAGAACCCCCTAGCGGGAGTACAGATACGCAGTATTTT. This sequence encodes CASSIEPPSGSTDTQYF.